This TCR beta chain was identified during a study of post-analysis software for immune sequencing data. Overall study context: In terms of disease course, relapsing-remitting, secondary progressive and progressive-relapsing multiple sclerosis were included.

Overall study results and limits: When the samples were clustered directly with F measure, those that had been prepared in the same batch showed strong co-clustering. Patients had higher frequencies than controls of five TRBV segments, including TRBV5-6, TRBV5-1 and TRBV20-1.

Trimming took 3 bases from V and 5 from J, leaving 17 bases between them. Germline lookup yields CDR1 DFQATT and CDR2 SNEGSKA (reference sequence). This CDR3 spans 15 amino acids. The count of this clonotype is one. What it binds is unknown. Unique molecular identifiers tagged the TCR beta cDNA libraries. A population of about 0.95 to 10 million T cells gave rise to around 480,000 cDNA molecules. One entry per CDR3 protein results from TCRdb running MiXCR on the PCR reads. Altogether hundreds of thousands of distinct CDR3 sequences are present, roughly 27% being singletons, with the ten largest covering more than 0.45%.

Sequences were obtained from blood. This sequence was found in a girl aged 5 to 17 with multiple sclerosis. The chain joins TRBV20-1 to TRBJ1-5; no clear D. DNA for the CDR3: TGCAGTGCTAGGATGCTCGGACCGACGTATCAGCCCCAGCATTTT. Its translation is CSARMLGPTYQPQHF.